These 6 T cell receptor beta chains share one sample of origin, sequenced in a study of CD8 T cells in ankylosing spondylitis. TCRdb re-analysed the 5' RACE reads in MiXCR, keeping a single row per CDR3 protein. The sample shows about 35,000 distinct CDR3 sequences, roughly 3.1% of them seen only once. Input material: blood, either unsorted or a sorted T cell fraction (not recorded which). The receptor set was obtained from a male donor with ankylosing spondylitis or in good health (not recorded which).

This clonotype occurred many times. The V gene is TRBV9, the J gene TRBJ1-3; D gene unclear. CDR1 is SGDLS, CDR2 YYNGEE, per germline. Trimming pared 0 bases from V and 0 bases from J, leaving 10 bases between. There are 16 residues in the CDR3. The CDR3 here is CASSVGTGFSGNTIYF. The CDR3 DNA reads TGTGCCAGCAGCGTAGGGACGGGTTTCTCTGGAAACACCATATATTTT.

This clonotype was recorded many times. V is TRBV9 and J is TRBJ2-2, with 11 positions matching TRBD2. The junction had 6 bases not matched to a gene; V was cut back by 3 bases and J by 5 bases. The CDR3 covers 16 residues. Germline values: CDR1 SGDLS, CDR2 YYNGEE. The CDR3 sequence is CASSARLAGWTGELFF. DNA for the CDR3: TGTGCCAGCAGCGCCAGACTAGCGGGGTGGACCGGGGAGCTGTTTTTT.

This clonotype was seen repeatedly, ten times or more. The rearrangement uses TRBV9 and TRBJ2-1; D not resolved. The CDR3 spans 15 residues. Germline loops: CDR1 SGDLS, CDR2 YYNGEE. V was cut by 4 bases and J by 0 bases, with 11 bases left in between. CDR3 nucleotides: TGTGCCAGCAGCCCTCGATGGGGCTCCTACAATGAGCAGTTCTTC. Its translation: CASSPRWGSYNEQFF.

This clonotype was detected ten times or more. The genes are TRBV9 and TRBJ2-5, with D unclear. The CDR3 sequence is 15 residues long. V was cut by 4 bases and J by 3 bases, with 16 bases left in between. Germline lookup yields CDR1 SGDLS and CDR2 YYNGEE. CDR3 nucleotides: TGTGCCAGCAGCCCCCATCGACGGAACGAAGAGACCCAGTACTTC. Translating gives CASSPHRRNEETQYF.

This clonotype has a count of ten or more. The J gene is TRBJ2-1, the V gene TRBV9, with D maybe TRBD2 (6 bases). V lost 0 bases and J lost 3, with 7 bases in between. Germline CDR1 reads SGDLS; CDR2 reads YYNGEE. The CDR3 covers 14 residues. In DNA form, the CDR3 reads TGTGCCAGCAGCGTAGGGGACTTCTACAATGAGCAGTTCTTC. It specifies CASSVGDFYNEQFF. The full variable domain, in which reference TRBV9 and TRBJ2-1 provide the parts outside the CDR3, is DSGVTQTPKHLITATGQRVTLRCSPRSGDLSVYWYQQSLDQGLQFLIQYYNGEERAKGNILERFSAQQFPDLHSELNLSSLELGDSALYFCASSVGDFYNEQFFGPGTRLTVL.

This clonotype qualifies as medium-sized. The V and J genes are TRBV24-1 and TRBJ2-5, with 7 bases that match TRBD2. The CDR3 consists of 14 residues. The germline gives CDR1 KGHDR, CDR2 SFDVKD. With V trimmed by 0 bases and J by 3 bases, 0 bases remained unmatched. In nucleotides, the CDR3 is TGTGCCACCAGTGATTTGAGCGGGAAAGAGACCCAGTACTTC. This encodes CATSDLSGKETQYF.